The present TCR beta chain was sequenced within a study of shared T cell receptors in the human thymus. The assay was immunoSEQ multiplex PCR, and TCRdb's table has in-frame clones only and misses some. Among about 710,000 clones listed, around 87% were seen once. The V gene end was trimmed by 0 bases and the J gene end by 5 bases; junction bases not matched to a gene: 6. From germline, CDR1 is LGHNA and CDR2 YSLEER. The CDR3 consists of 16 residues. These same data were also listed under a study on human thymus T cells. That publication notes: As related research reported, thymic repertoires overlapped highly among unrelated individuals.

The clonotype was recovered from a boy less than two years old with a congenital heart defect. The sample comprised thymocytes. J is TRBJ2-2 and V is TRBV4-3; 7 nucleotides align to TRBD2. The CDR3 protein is CASSQESGRRTGELFF. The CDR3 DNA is TGCGCCAGCAGCCAAGAATCCGGGAGGAGAACCGGGGAGCTGTTTTTT.